What follows are 23 T cell receptor beta chains derived from one specimen sequenced in a study of blood T cell repertoires in COVID-19. Data came from immunoSEQ multiplex PCR; TCRdb stores just in-frame clones and leaves some out. The sample holds a few hundred thousand clones, 88% seen once. Sequencing was carried out using peripheral blood. The receptors were sampled from a man aged 55 to 69 who had recovered from COVID-19.

This chain uses TRBV5-1 with TRBJ2-7; 8 bases line up with TRBD1. The ends lost 4 bases at V and 4 bases at J; junction bases unmatched: 16. Germline lookup yields CDR1 SGHRS and CDR2 YFSETQ. The CDR3 spans 17 residues. The DNA of the CDR3 is TGCGCCAGCAGCCCTCGCCCCCCCGGACAGGGTTCTTACGAGCAGTACTTC. Translation: CASSPRPPGQGSYEQYF.

This chain uses TRBV7-9 with TRBJ1-1; 7 positions match TRBD1. Germline CDR1 is SEHNR and CDR2 is FQNEAQ (reference sequence). The CDR3 is 13 amino acids. J lost 8 bases, V lost 2 bases, and 5 bases had no gene match. The chain's CDR3 is CASSLPGTVEAFF. As DNA, the CDR3 is TGTGCCAGCAGCTTACCCGGGACAGTCGAAGCTTTCTTT.

The genes are TRBV5-1 and TRBJ2-3, with a possible D match to TRBD2 (5 bases). The germline V gene has CDR1 SGHRS and CDR2 YFSETQ. Trimming cost V 4 bases and J 0 bases, with 12 bases left between them. The CDR3 totals 15 residues. CDR3 DNA: TGCGCCAGCAGCCCCGGGATAGGCAGCACAGATACGCAGTATTTT. Amino acid sequence: CASSPGIGSTDTQYF.

The chain joins TRBV10-3 to TRBJ2-7, with D tentatively TRBD2 (7 bases). Germline CDR1 is ENHRY and CDR2 is SYGVKD. Trimming took 9 bases from V and 2 from J, leaving 14 bases between them. CDR3 length: 13 amino acids. In DNA, the CDR3 is TGTGCCATGGGGGGGCAGGGGACCTACGAGCAGTACTTC. This gives the protein CAMGGQGTYEQYF.

This clone was seen a few times. The V gene is TRBV4-2, the J gene TRBJ1-3; 9 bases align to TRBD1. CDR3 length: 17 residues. Trimming removed 3 bases from V and 2 bases from J; junction bases left unmatched: 8. The germline V gene has CDR1 LGHNA and CDR2 YNFKEQ. CDR3 residues: CASSHRTGVVTGNTIYF. The CDR3 nucleotides are TGTGCCAGCAGCCACCGGACAGGGGTAGTAACTGGAAACACCATATATTTT.

V and J are TRBV7-9 and TRBJ2-5, with D possibly matching TRBD1 (5 bases). Trimming took 3 bases from V and 2 from J, leaving 13 bases between them. Per the germline V gene, CDR1 is SEHNR and CDR2 is FQNEAQ (reference sequence). CDR3 length equals 15 residues. The DNA for the CDR3 is TGTGCCAGCAGCTTGATGACAGCCCGACAAGAGACCCAGTACTTC. Its protein is CASSLMTARQETQYF.

As regards this clone: One end of the junction does not line up with germline, which may come from a read error. This chain connects TRBV6-1 to TRBJ2-5; D is undetermined. Germline V lookup: CDR1 MNHNS, CDR2 SASEGT. The CDR3 is 11 amino acids. CDR3 amino acids: CASSESTGWDF. As DNA, the CDR3 is TGTGCCAGCAGTGAGTCGACGGGTTGGGACTTC.

The chain uses TRBV14 and TRBJ2-5, with 8 bases that match TRBD1. Germline trimming cut 4 bases from V and 2 bases from J; bases unmatched to any gene: 9. The CDR3 contains 16 residues. Germline V gene data show CDR1 as SGHDN and CDR2 as FVKESK. CDR3 sequence: CASSPTGTGNQETQYF. As DNA, the CDR3 is TGTGCCAGCAGCCCTACGGGGACAGGAAATCAAGAGACCCAGTACTTC.

V gene TRBV5-6 combines with J gene TRBJ1-6; D remains unclear. The CDR3 has 15 amino acids. V was shortened by 0 bases and J by 8 bases, with 12 bases between the two germline ends. Looked up from germline, CDR1 is SGHDT and CDR2 is YYEEEE. Here the CDR3 DNA reads TGTGCCAGCAGCTTGGCTACGTCGATGTATTCACCCCTCCACTTT. This codes for CASSLATSMYSPLHF.

CDR3 protein: CASSSGQANTDTQYF. The CDR3 nucleotides read TGTGCCAGCTCGTCGGGACAGGCAAACACAGATACGCAGTATTTT. The J gene is TRBJ2-3, the V gene TRBV18, with 8 bases fitting TRBD1. Per the germline V gene, CDR1 is KGHSH and CDR2 is LQKENI. The CDR3 contains 15 residues. V shed 6 bases, J shed 2 bases, and the junction held 7 bases outside the gene matches. The full variable domain, in which reference TRBV18 and TRBJ2-3 provide the parts outside the CDR3, is NAGVMQNPRHLVRRRGQEARLRCSPMKGHSHVYWYRQLPEEGLKFMVYLQKENIIDESGMPKERFSAEFPKEGPSILRIQQVVRGDSAAYFCASSSGQANTDTQYFGPGTRLTVL.

The table lists this clone with a count of one. This sequence joins TRBV2 and TRBJ2-5; the match to TRBD2 covers 11 bases. Germline loops: CDR1 SNHLY, CDR2 FYNNEI. The CDR3 extends over 15 amino acids. Trimming at V came to 11 bases and at J to 2 bases, leaving 10 bases not matched to a gene. This chain's CDR3 is CAGGEGLAVQETQYF. The DNA of the CDR3 is TGTGCCGGGGGGGAGGGACTAGCGGTTCAAGAGACCCAGTACTTC. The entire variable domain, with the rest obtained from reference TRBV2 and TRBJ2-5, is as follows: EPEVTQTPSHQVTQMGQEVILRCVPISNHLYFYWYRQILGQKVEFLVSFYNNEISEKSEIFDDQFSVERPDGSNFTLKIRSTKLEDSAMYFCAGGEGLAVQETQYFGPGTRLLVL.

The rearrangement joins TRBV7-2 to TRBJ2-7, with 9 positions matching TRBD1. The V gene's germline CDR1 is SGHTA and CDR2 FQGNSA. The CDR3 is 15 amino acids. With V trimmed by 4 bases and J by 2 bases, 6 bases remained unmatched. The CDR3 region is CASSSGRQGAYEQYF. The DNA for the CDR3 is TGTGCCAGCAGCTCAGGGAGACAGGGGGCCTACGAGCAGTACTTC.

This chain links TRBV2 with TRBJ1-2; D is undetermined. The CDR3 contains 14 residues. CDR1 is SNHLY and CDR2 is FYNNEI in the germline V gene. V was trimmed by 6 bases and J by 10 bases, leaving 21 bases between them. CDR3 DNA sequence: TGTGCCAGCAGGATGGACTTAACTATGGTTGACTACACCTTC. Amino acid sequence: CASRMDLTMVDYTF.

CDR3 sequence: CASSFQGPDSSYNSPLHF. CDR3 sequence (DNA): TGCGCCAGCAGCTTCCAGGGCCCGGACAGCTCCTATAATTCACCCCTCCACTTT. The rearrangement uses TRBV5-1 and TRBJ1-6; perhaps TRBD1 as D (6 bases). Germline V gene data show CDR1 as SGHRS and CDR2 as YFSETQ. This CDR3 has 18 residues. V shed 2 bases and J shed 0 bases, with 15 bases lying between them.

The chain joins TRBV5-5 to TRBJ1-4; tentative D call: TRBD1 (6 bases). Between the trimmed V and J ends, which lost 2 bases and 7 bases, there was a span of 15 bases. Per germline, CDR1 SGHKS and CDR2 YYEKEE (reference sequence). This CDR3 comprises 15 residues. CDR3: CASSFTSGAPEKLFF. As DNA, the CDR3 is TGTGCCAGCAGCTTCACCTCAGGGGCGCCTGAAAAACTGTTTTTT.

This chain joins TRBV29-1 and TRBJ2-6; D uncertain. This CDR3 has 16 residues. CDR1 is SQVTM, CDR2 ANQGSEA, per germline. V lost 4 bases to trimming and J lost 0 bases, with 13 bases between them. CDR3 loop: CSVVRRSSSGANVLTF. CDR3 bases: TGCAGCGTTGTACGCAGGTCCAGCTCTGGGGCCAACGTCCTGACTTTC.

This clone was counted between two and nine times. The rearrangement joins TRBV7-8 to TRBJ2-7; perhaps TRBD2 as D (5 bases). The CDR3 length is 14 residues. Trimming removed 5 bases from V and 0 bases from J, with 11 bases in between. Looked up from germline, CDR1 is SGHVS and CDR2 is FQNEAQ. The CDR3 region is CASSPLRGSYEQYF. CDR3 bases: TGTGCCAGCAGCCCCCTCCGGGGCTCCTACGAGCAGTACTTC.

Turning to this clone: The sample carries other DNA sequences with the same CDR3. The J gene is TRBJ1-5, the V gene TRBV6-6, with D perhaps matching TRBD1 (6 bases). This CDR3 is 15 amino acids long. Germline CDR1 and CDR2: MNHNY and SVGAGI (reference sequence). The V end was cut by 2 bases, the J end by 3 bases, with 11 bases between. CDR3: CASSYPTGNNQPQHF. CDR3 sequence (DNA): TGTGCCAGCAGTTACCCGACAGGAAACAATCAGCCCCAGCATTTT.

The V gene is TRBV3-1 (or the pseudogene TRBV3-2), the J gene TRBJ2-1; 8 bases are shared with TRBD1. The germline V gene encodes CDR1 LGHDT and CDR2 YNNKEL (reference sequence). This CDR3 contains 17 residues. Trimming took 0 bases from V and 0 from J; bases not matched to a gene: 4. CDR3 protein: CASSQEGGTGSYNEQFF. In DNA, the CDR3 is TGTGCCAGCAGCCAAGAAGGGGGGACAGGCTCCTACAATGAGCAGTTCTTC.

This clone was detected once. The V gene is TRBV21-1, the J gene TRBJ2-1; the table's D call of TRBD1 was not tested on the DNA. TRBV21-1 is designated a pseudogene. The CDR3 extends over 18 amino acids. In DNA, the CDR3 is TGTGCCAGCAGCAAGAAAGGCGAACACAGGGGACCCTACAATGAGCAGTTCTTC. Protein product: CASSKKGEHRGPYNEQFF.

The chain has TRBV24-1 and TRBJ2-1; D is undetermined. Trimming stripped 9 bases from V and 4 bases from J, with 12 bases between. The germline V gene has CDR1 KGHDR and CDR2 SFDVKD. The CDR3 runs 13 residues. CDR3 residues: CATAGRAYNEQFF. CDR3 bases: TGTGCCACCGCCGGCAGAGCGTACAATGAGCAGTTCTTC.

The chain carries TRBV19 and TRBJ1-5; TRBD1 matches at 9 bases. The V and J ends lost 5 bases and 5 bases, in that order; junction bases with no gene match: 16. The CDR3 covers 18 residues. Germline V gives CDR1 LNHDA, CDR2 SQIVND (reference sequence). This chain's CDR3 is CASSPPGNLRDRDQPQHF. In DNA, the CDR3 is TGTGCCAGTAGTCCCCCTGGGAACCTCCGGGACAGGGATCAGCCCCAGCATTTT.

The chain carries TRBV9 and TRBJ1-5, with 9 bases lining up with TRBD1. The CDR3 is made up of 19 amino acids. V shed 3 bases, J shed 0 bases, and the junction held 13 bases outside the gene matches. Per germline, CDR1 SGDLS and CDR2 YYNGEE. This CDR3 reads CASSAGTGTSGGSNQPQHF. The DNA for the CDR3 is TGTGCCAGCAGCGCGGGGACAGGGACTAGCGGTGGTAGCAATCAGCCCCAGCATTTT.